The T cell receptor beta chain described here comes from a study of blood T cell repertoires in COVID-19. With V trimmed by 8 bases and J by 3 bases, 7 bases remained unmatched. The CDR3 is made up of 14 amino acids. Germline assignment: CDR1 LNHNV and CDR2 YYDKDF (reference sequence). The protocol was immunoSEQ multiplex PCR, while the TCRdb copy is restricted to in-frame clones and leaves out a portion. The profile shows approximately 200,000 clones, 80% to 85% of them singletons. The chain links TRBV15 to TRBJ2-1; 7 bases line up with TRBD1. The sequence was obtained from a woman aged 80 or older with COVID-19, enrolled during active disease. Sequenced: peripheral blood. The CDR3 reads CATRGRGNYNEQFF. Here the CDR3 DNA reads TGTGCCACCCGGGGCAGGGGGAACTACAATGAGCAGTTCTTC.